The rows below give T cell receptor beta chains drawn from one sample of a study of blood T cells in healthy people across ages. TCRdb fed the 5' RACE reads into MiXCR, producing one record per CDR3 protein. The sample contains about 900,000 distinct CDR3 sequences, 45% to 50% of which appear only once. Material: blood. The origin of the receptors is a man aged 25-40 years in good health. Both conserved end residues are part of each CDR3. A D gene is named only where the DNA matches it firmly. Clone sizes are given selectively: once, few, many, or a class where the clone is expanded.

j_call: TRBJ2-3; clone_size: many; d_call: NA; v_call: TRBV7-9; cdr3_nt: TGTGCCAGCAGCTTAGGATCGAGCGGAGTCACAGATACGCAGTATTTT; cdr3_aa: CASSLGSSGVTDTQYF
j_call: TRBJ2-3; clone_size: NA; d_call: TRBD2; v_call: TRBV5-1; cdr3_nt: TGCGCCAGCAGCATAGGACCCGGGACTAGTAGGACAGATACGCAGTATTTT; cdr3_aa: CASSIGPGTSRTDTQYF
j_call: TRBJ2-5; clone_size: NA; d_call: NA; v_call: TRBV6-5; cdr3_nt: TGTGCCAGCGCACTGATCGACCAAGAGACCCAGTACTTC; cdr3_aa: CASALIDQETQYF
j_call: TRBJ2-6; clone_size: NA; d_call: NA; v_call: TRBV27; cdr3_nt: TGTGCCAGCAGGTGGCAGGGAAGTGTCTCTGGGGCCAACGTCCTGACTTTC; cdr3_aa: CASRWQGSVSGANVLTF
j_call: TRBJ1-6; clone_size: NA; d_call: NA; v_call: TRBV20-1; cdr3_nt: TGCAGTGCCGAGGCGGCCGGGACAAATTATTCACCCCTCCACTTT; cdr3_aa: CSAEAAGTNYSPLHF
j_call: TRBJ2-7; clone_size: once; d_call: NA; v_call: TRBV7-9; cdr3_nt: TGTGCCAGCAGCCTGCTGGGGCCAACCTACGAGCAGTACTTC; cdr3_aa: CASSLLGPTYEQYF
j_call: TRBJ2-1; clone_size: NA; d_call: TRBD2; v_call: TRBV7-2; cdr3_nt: TGTGCCAGCAGCTTTTCACTAGCGGCGAATGAGCAGTTCTTC; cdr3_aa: CASSFSLAANEQFF
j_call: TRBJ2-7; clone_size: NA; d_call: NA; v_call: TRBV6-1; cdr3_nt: TGTGCCGAGAGAGAGGACAGCTCCTACGAGCAGTACTTC; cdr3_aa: CAEREDSSYEQYF
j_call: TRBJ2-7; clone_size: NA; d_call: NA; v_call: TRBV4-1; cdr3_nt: TGCGCCAGCAGCCAAGGTCCGGGGCTCACCTACGAGCAGTACTTC; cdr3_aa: CASSQGPGLTYEQYF
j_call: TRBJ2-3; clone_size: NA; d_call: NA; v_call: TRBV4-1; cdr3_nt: TGCGCCAGCAGCCAAGCGACCCGGACTAAGACTAGCACAGATACGCAGTATTTT; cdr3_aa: CASSQATRTKTSTDTQYF
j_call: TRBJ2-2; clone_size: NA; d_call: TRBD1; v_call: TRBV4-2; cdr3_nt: TGTGCCAGCAGCCACCGGACAGGGTTGAACACCGGGGAGCTGTTTTTT; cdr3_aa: CASSHRTGLNTGELFF
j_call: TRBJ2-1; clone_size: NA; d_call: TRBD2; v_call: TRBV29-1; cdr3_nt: TGCAGCGTTGATCCGGGACTAGGCCTCAATGAGCAGTTCTTC; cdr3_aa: CSVDPGLGLNEQFF
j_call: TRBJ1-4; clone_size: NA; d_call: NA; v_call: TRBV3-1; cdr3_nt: TGCGCCAGCAGCCGGGAGACAAGGAGAGAAAAACTGTTTTTT; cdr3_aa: CASSRETRREKLFF
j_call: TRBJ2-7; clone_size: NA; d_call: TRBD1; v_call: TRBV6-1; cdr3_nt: TGTGCCAGCAGTGAAGGGGGAACAGGGGGCTACGAGCAGTACTTC; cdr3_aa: CASSEGGTGGYEQYF
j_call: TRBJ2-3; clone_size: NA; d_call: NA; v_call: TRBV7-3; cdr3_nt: TGTGCCAGCAGCTTAACGCGGGGGCCCCCGCGAGATACGCAGTATTTT; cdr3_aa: CASSLTRGPPRDTQYF
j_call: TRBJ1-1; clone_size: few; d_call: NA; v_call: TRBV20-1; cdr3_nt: TGCAGTGCTAGGTCGGACACCGAGTCTTTCTTT; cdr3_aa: CSARSDTESFF
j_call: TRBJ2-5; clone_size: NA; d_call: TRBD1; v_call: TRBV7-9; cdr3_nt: TGTGCCAGCAGTCCCGGGGACAGCGAACAAGAGACCCAGTACTTC; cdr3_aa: CASSPGDSEQETQYF
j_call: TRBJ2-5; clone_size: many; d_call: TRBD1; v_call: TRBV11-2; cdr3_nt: TGTGCCAGCAGCTTAAATAGGGGGCGCAAAGAGACCCAGTACTTC; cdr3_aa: CASSLNRGRKETQYF
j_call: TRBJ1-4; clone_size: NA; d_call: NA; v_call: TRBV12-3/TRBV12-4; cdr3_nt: TGTGCCAGCAGTCGGGACTCGCCTGAAAAACTGTTTTTT; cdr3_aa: CASSRDSPEKLFF
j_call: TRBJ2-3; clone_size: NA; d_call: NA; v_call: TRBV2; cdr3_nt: TGTGCCACTCAGGGGGGGCATACGCAGTATTTT; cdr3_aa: CATQGGHTQYF
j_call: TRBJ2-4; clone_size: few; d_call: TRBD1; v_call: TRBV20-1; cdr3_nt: TGCAGTGCTCTGGACAGGGTGGCCAAAAACATTCAGTACTTC; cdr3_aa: CSALDRVAKNIQYF
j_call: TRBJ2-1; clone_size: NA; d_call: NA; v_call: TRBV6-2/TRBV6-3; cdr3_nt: TGTGCCAGCAGTTACGGCCTAACGAGGAAAACGGGAGTTTACAATGAGCAGTTCTTC; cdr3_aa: CASSYGLTRKTGVYNEQFF
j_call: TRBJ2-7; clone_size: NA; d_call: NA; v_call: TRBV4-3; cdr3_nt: TGCGCCAGCAGCCAAGGTGGGACTGGCCCCTACGAGCAGTACTTC; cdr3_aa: CASSQGGTGPYEQYF
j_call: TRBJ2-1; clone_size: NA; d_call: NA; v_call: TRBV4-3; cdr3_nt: TGCGCCTGCAGCCAAGATAAGGACTCCTGGTTTGAGCAGTTCTTC; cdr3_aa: CACSQDKDSWFEQFF
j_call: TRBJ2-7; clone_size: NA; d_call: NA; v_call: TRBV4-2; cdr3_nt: TGTGCCAGCAGCCAAGATAAGGGCGTCTCCTACGAGCAGTACTTC; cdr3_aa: CASSQDKGVSYEQYF
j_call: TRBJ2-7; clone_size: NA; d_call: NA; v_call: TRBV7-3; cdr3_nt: TGTGCCAGCAGCTTAGCCAGGAACGAGCAGTACTTC; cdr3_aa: CASSLARNEQYF
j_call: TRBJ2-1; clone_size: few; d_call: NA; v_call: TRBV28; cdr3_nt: TGTGCCAGCATAGAGGACACGAGCTACAATGAGCAGTTCTTC; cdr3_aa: CASIEDTSYNEQFF
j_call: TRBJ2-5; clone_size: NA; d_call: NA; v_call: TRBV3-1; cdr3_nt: TGTGCCAGCAGCCAGGAAGGGGGGGCTTGGGAGACCCAGTACTTC; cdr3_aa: CASSQEGGAWETQYF
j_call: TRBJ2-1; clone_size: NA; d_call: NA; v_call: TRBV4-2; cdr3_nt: TGTGCCAGCAGCCAAGAGCGGGACACAACCTACAAGGAGCAGTTCTTC; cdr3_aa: CASSQERDTTYKEQFF
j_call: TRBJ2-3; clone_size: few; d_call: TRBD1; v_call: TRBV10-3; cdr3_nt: TGTGCCATCAGTGGGACAGGCTTTAGCACAGATACGCAGTATTTT; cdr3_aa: CAISGTGFSTDTQYF